The 28 T cell receptor beta chains below were found in one sample sequenced in a study of T cells of healthy individuals. TCRdb passed the 5' RACE reads through MiXCR, listing each CDR3 protein once. The sample has tens of thousands of distinct CDR3 sequences; roughly 17% are singletons. These receptor sequences come from a human donor in good health.

The chain has TRBV5-5 and TRBJ1-5; no definite D call. This CDR3 contains 16 residues. Per the germline V gene, CDR1 is SGHKS and CDR2 is YYEKEE (reference sequence). V lost 2 bases to trimming and J lost 3 bases, with 15 bases between them. The CDR3 nucleotides are TGTGCCAGCAGCTTAAGCCCTCCCCTTTACAATCAGCCCCAGCATTTT. Translating gives CASSLSPPLYNQPQHF.

Ten or more counts support this clonotype. The V call is TRBV6-1, the J call TRBJ1-1; D possibly corresponds to TRBD1 (6 bases). The CDR3 length is 14 residues. V lost 8 bases and J lost 0, with 13 bases in between. CDR1 is MNHNS, CDR2 SASEGT, per germline. The chain's CDR3 is CASWAGVMNTEAFF. The CDR3, as DNA: TGTGCCAGCTGGGCAGGGGTTATGAACACTGAAGCTTTCTTT.

The chain employs TRBV14 and TRBJ2-5, with 7 bases lining up with TRBD1. V gave up 2 bases and J gave up 2 bases; unmatched junction bases: 8. The germline V gene has CDR1 SGHDN and CDR2 FVKESK. This CDR3 region has 16 residues. CDR3 region: CASSQHTGVYQETQYF. As DNA, the CDR3 is TGTGCCAGCAGCCAACATACAGGGGTTTATCAAGAGACCCAGTACTTC.

This sequence joins TRBV6-5 and TRBJ1-1; 7 bases align to TRBD1. V was pared by 0 bases and J by 0 bases, with 4 bases of the junction left unmatched. Germline CDR1 and CDR2: MNHEY and SVGAGI. This CDR3 has 16 amino acids. The CDR3 region is CASSYSVTGMNTEAFF. CDR3 DNA: TGTGCCAGCAGTTACTCCGTGACAGGGATGAACACTGAAGCTTTCTTT.

This clonotype was counted only a few times. The chain carries TRBV7-9 and TRBJ1-1; D gene uncertain. Trimming removed 7 bases from V and 3 bases from J, with 9 bases in between. The V gene's germline CDR1 is SEHNR and CDR2 FQNEAQ (reference sequence). The CDR3 loop spans 12 amino acids. The CDR3 DNA reads as TGTGCCAGCAAGGACGGTTACACTGAAGCTTTCTTT. Translated: CASKDGYTEAFF. Together with reference TRBV7-9 and TRBJ1-1, the CDR3 gives the full variable domain: DTGVSQNPRHKITKRGQNVTFRCDPISEHNRLYWYRQTLGQGPEFLTYFQNEAQLEKSRLLSDRFSAERPKGSFSTLEIQRTEQGDSAMYLCASKDGYTEAFFGQGTRLTVV.

The genes are TRBV7-9 and TRBJ1-2, with unresolved D. This CDR3 region has 12 residues. Trimming removed 5 bases from V and 12 bases from J, with 16 bases in between. Germline V gene lookup returns CDR1 SEHNR and CDR2 FQNEAQ (reference sequence). In DNA form, the CDR3 reads TGTGCCAGCAGCCCCTGGAACCCGCCCGACACCTTC. Encoded protein: CASSPWNPPDTF. Full variable domain (rest looked up from reference TRBV7-9 and TRBJ1-2): DTGVSQNPRHKITKRGQNVTFRCDPISEHNRLYWYRQTLGQGPEFLTYFQNEAQLEKSRLLSDRFSAERPKGSFSTLEIQRTEQGDSAMYLCASSPWNPPDTFGSGTRLTVV.

This clonotype was counted at least ten times. The chain is built from TRBV12-5 and TRBJ2-1, with D possibly TRBD2 on 5 matching bases. Trimming shortened V by 3 bases and J by 2 bases, and 8 bases separated the two germline ends. CDR3 length: 14 amino acids. Germline CDR1 is LGHNT and CDR2 is FRNRAP. CDR3 sequence reads: CASGLEGTYNEQFF. CDR3 sequence (DNA): TGTGCTAGTGGTTTAGAGGGAACCTACAATGAGCAGTTCTTC.

This clonotype appeared a few times. The rearrangement uses TRBV7-9 and TRBJ1-2, with D perhaps TRBD1 (6 bases). The CDR3 length is 14 residues. Germline CDR1 SEHNR, CDR2 FQNEAQ (reference sequence). Between the trimmed V and J ends, which lost 4 bases and 1 base, there was a span of 10 bases. The CDR3 DNA reads as TGTGCCAGCAGCTCCGGGACAAGTAACTATGGCTACACCTTC. Amino acids: CASSSGTSNYGYTF.

The count of this clonotype is one. A much larger clone is a single base away; this may be a read error. V and J are TRBV6-6 and TRBJ1-2, with D uncertain. Germline lookup yields CDR1 MNHNY and CDR2 SVGAGI (reference sequence). The CDR3 has 13 amino acids. The DNA for the CDR3 is TGTGCCAGCAGTTACTCGAATAACTATGGCTACAACTTC. It codes for CASSYSNNYGYNF.

This clonotype was found a few times. This rearrangement joins TRBV10-3 to TRBJ2-3; possible D gene TRBD2, 6 bases. The V and J ends lost 6 bases and 2 bases respectively, with 15 bases between them. Germline V gene lookup returns CDR1 ENHRY and CDR2 SYGVKD. The CDR3 has 15 amino acids. DNA of the CDR3: TGTGCCATCAGGGGGACGGGACTCACCACAGATACGCAGTATTTT. Amino acid sequence: CAIRGTGLTTDTQYF.

This clonotype turned up a few times. The rearrangement links TRBV2 to TRBJ2-1; D not certain. Germline assignment: CDR1 SNHLY and CDR2 FYNNEI. This CDR3 contains 12 residues. Between the trimmed V and J ends, which lost 6 bases and 10 bases, there was a span of 13 bases. This CDR3 is CASSANILEQFF. CDR3 bases: TGTGCCAGCAGCGCCAACATTTTAGAGCAGTTCTTC.

This clonotype was seen more than once but under ten times. The chain recombines TRBV5-1 with TRBJ2-1; TRBD2 aligns across 10 bases. The CDR3 covers 19 residues. Unmatched junction bases numbered 18, after V lost 6 bases and J lost 3 bases. Germline CDR1 and CDR2: SGHRS and YFSETQ. DNA for the CDR3: TGCGCCAGCAAGCTTAGCCCCCTAGCGGGAGTCGGGGGCTACAATGAGCAGTTCTTC. Its protein is CASKLSPLAGVGGYNEQFF.

The chain combines TRBV5-1 with TRBJ2-1, with D uncertain. Deletions cut 0 bases from V and 8 bases from J, with 3 bases between. The CDR3 has 11 amino acids. CDR1 and CDR2 (germline): SGHRS, YFSETQ. The CDR3 loop is CASSLGYEQFF. The CDR3 bases are TGCGCCAGCAGCTTGGGCTATGAGCAGTTCTTC.

The V gene is TRBV5-1, the J gene TRBJ2-2; D is perhaps TRBD2 (6 bases). This CDR3 comprises 13 residues. Germline CDR1 and CDR2: SGHRS and YFSETQ. Trimming pared 4 bases from V and 7 bases from J, leaving 11 bases between. CDR3 nucleotide sequence: TGCGCCAGCAGCCCCCGGCGGGGCGGGGAGCTGTTTTTT. Protein: CASSPRRGGELFF.

The rearrangement joins TRBV20-1 to TRBJ2-7; the D is unclear. The CDR3 is made up of 12 amino acids. Germline assignment: CDR1 DFQATT and CDR2 SNEGSKA (reference sequence). V was cut by 1 base and J by 1 base, with 5 bases left in between. CDR3 sequence: CSARVASYEQYF. The CDR3 coding sequence is TGCAGTGCTAGAGTGGCTTCCTACGAGCAGTACTTC.

This clonotype was counted many times. The chain combines TRBV20-1 with TRBJ1-1, with 8 bases aligning to TRBD1. The CDR3 totals 15 residues. Germline V CDR1 and CDR2: DFQATT, SNEGSKA (reference sequence). The ends lost 5 bases at V and 5 bases at J; junction bases unmatched: 13. The chain's CDR3 is CSAPGQGLGGTEAFF. CDR3 DNA: TGCAGTGCTCCCGGACAGGGATTGGGGGGGACTGAAGCTTTCTTT.

Turning to this clonotype: An end of the junction does not agree with germline; a read error may underlie this. The chain couples TRBV27 to TRBJ2-2; D gene uncertain. Germline CDR1 is MNHEY and CDR2 is SMNVEV (reference sequence). This CDR3 region has 14 residues. The CDR3 region has the DNA TGTGCCAGCACTTTATTTGCGAACACCGGGGAGCTGTTTTTT. Translated, it gives CASTLFANTGELFF.

This clonotype was detected ten times or more. In DNA form, the CDR3 reads TGCAGTGCTAGGCGCTCAGGGGGCGGGACCACTGAAGCTTTCTTT. This translates into CSARRSGGGTTEAFF. The chain recombines TRBV20-1 with TRBJ1-1; TRBD1 matches at 8 bases. The CDR3 loop spans 15 amino acids. V trimming: 3 bases; J trimming: 4 bases; junction bases outside the gene matches: 10. Germline V gene data show CDR1 as DFQATT and CDR2 as SNEGSKA (reference sequence).

The genes are TRBV12-5 and TRBJ2-3; perhaps TRBD2 as D (5 bases). The germline V gene encodes CDR1 LGHNT and CDR2 FRNRAP. The CDR3 contains 15 residues. CDR3 protein: CASRSTGRLTDTQYF. CDR3 nucleotide sequence: TGTGCCAGCAGATCGACGGGAAGACTCACAGATACGCAGTATTTT.

This clonotype was counted at least ten times. This chain connects TRBV5-1 to TRBJ1-6, with TRBD1 as a possible D gene (6 bases). Trimming took 3 bases from V and 7 from J, leaving 11 bases between them. Germline CDR1 is SGHRS and CDR2 is YFSETQ. This CDR3 has 14 residues. The CDR3, as DNA: TGCGCCAGCAGCTCGACAGGTTCGAATTCACCCCTCCACTTT. It codes for CASSSTGSNSPLHF.

The sample holds a few counts of this clonotype. The gene calls are TRBV7-9 and TRBJ2-7; 7 bases line up with TRBD1. This CDR3 has 14 amino acids. V lost 5 bases, J lost 5 bases, and 9 bases stayed unmatched. CDR1 is SEHNR, CDR2 FQNEAQ, per germline (reference sequence). CDR3 bases: TGTGCCAGCAGCCATGGTGACAGGGTCAACGAGCAGTACTTC. This encodes CASSHGDRVNEQYF.

In this sample, this clonotype turned up a few times. This chain uses TRBV24-1 with TRBJ2-2; D is possibly TRBD2 (5 bases). This CDR3 region has 14 residues. The V end was cut by 4 bases, the J end by 5 bases, with 10 bases between. Germline CDR1 is KGHDR and CDR2 is SFDVKD. CDR3 sequence: CATSDPTRTGELFF. CDR3 bases: TGTGCCACCAGTGACCCCACTAGGACCGGGGAGCTGTTTTTT.

The chain uses TRBV27 and TRBJ2-1; D uncertain. This CDR3 contains 13 residues. CDR1 is MNHEY and CDR2 is SMNVEV in the germline V gene (reference sequence). The ends were cut back, 3 bases at V and 6 bases at J, with 9 bases in the middle. This chain's CDR3 is CASSFESFNEQFF. The CDR3 nucleotides read TGTGCCAGCAGTTTTGAGAGTTTCAATGAGCAGTTCTTC.

V gene TRBV2 combines with J gene TRBJ2-5, with 7 bases matching TRBD1. Germline V lookup: CDR1 SNHLY, CDR2 FYNNEI. The junction had 6 bases not matched to a gene; V was cut back by 6 bases and J by 5 bases. The CDR3 has 13 amino acids. The DNA for the CDR3 is TGTGCCAGCAGGACAGGGCTGGGGGAGACCCAGTACTTC. It is translated as CASRTGLGETQYF.

In its sample, this clonotype was seen a few times. The V and J genes are TRBV12-3 or TRBV12-4 and TRBJ2-5; a possible D gene is TRBD1 (5 bases). The CDR3 consists of 13 residues. V lost 4 bases and J 4 bases, leaving 10 bases between the germline ends. CDR3 loop: CASSWTRGETQYF. CDR3 in DNA: TGTGCCAGCAGTTGGACAAGGGGAGAGACCCAGTACTTC.

Many counts were recorded for this clonotype. V gene TRBV6-2 or TRBV6-3 combines with J gene TRBJ2-3, with D unresolved. Germline V gene data show CDR1 as MNHEY and CDR2 as SVGEGT. V was shortened by 5 bases and J by 6 bases, with 9 bases between the two germline ends. The CDR3 runs 12 residues. CDR3 loop: CASSPTEDTQYF. In DNA, the CDR3 is TGTGCCAGCAGTCCTACCGAGGATACGCAGTATTTT.

The chain combines TRBV29-1 with TRBJ2-5; weak D call: TRBD1 (6 bases). Germline V gene sequence: CDR1 SQVTM, CDR2 ANQGSEA. This CDR3 is 14 amino acids long. V was shortened by 1 base and J by 4 bases, with 13 bases between the two germline ends. The CDR3 nucleotides read TGCAGCGTTGAAGCCCCAGGGGCAACAGAGACCCAGTACTTC. Amino acid sequence: CSVEAPGATETQYF. Based on the CDR3 plus reference TRBV29-1 and TRBJ2-5, the full variable domain is SAVISQKPSRDICQRGTSLTIQCQVDSQVTMMFWYRQQPGQSLTLIATANQGSEATYESGFVIDKFPISRPNLTFSTLTVSNMSPEDSSIYLCSVEAPGATETQYFGPGTRLLVL.

This clonotype was recorded many times. The gene calls are TRBV6-5 and TRBJ1-5, with D tentatively TRBD1 (5 bases). Deletions cut 6 bases from V and 4 bases from J, with 16 bases between. The CDR3 is 15 residues long. Germline CDR1 reads MNHEY; CDR2 reads SVGAGI. This CDR3 reads CASSSAGTDNQPQHF. In nucleotides, the CDR3 is TGTGCCAGCAGCTCAGCCGGGACGGATAATCAGCCCCAGCATTTT.